This T cell receptor beta chain was captured in a study of TIL therapy for anti-PD-1-resistant metastatic lung cancer. Study-wide findings and caveats: This highly selected cohort may not generalize to typical lung cancer patients.

V lost 1 base and J 4 bases, leaving 10 bases between the germline ends. Germline assignment: CDR1 SEHNR and CDR2 FQNEAQ (reference sequence). The CDR3 runs to 14 residues. Sample time point: pre-treatment sample, taken before nivolumab and TIL therapy. The tumor samples were excised metastases, mostly pleural nodules or supraclavicular lymph nodes. The immunoSEQ assay was v3. Sequencing depth was about 2 million read pairs for survey level, about 5-6 million for deep. Generated by immunoSEQ multiplex PCR, the TCRdb table keeps only in-frame clones and is missing some. The sample has 95,000 or so clones, 65% seen once. This clone has a handful of counts. Its target is not known.

This sequence joins TRBV7-9 and TRBJ1-1, with D maybe TRBD1 (5 bases). The sequencing here drew on tumor tissue, taken at baseline. The TCR sequence derives from a person aged 25 to 79 with non-small cell lung cancer. CDR3 region: CASSLGREATEAFF. The DNA for the CDR3 is TGTGCCAGCAGCTTAGGCAGGGAGGCCACTGAAGCTTTCTTT.